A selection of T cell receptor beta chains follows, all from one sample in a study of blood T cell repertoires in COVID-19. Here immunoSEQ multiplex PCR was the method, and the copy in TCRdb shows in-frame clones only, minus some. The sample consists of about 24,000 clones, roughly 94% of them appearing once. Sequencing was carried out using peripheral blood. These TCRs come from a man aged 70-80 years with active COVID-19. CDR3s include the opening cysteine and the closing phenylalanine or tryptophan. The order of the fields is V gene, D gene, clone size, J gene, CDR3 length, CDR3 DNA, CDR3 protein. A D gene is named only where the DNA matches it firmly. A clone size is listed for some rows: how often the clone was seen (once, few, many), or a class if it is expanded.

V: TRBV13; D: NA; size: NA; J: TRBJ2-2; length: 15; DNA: TGTGCCAGCAGCTTCCGGACAACCAACACCGGGGAGCTGTTTTTT; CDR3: CASSFRTTNTGELFF
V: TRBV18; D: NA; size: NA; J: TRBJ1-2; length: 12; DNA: TGTGCCAGCTCACCACAGGGGAATGGCTACACCTTC; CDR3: CASSPQGNGYTF
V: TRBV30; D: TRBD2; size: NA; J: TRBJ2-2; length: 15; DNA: TGTGCCTGGAGTGTAGTAGCGGGAGTCCCCGGGGAGCTGTTTTTT; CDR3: CAWSVVAGVPGELFF
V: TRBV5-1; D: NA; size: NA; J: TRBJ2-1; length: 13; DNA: TGCGCCAGCAGCTCAGGGGGGTACAATGAGCAGTTCTTC; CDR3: CASSSGGYNEQFF
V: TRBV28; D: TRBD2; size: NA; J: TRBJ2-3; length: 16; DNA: TGTGCCAGCAGTCCCCATCTAGCGGGTAGCACAGATACGCAGTATTTT; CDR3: CASSPHLAGSTDTQYF
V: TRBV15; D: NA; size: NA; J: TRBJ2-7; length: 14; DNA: TGTGCCACCTCTCCCCTAGCGAACTCCTACGAGCAGTACTTC; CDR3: CATSPLANSYEQYF
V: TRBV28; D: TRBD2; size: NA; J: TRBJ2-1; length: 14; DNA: TGTGCCAGCAAGTCGGGAGGGCCCATAAATGAGCAGTTCTTC; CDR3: CASKSGGPINEQFF
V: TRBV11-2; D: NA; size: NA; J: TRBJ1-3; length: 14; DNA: TGTGCCAGCAGCTTAAGCCGCTCTGGAAACACCATATATTTT; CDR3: CASSLSRSGNTIYF
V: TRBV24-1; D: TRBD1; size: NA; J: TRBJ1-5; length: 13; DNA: TGTGCCACAGGGACAGGGGTTGGTCAGCCCCAGCATTTT; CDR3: CATGTGVGQPQHF
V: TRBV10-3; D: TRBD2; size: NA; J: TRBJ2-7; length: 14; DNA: TGTGCCATCAGTGGAACTAGCGGGGGCTACGAGCAGTACTTC; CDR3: CAISGTSGGYEQYF
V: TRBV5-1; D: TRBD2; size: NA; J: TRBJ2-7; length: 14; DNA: TGCGCCAGCAGCTTCGGGGGGGATAGCGTCGAGCAGTACTTC; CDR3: CASSFGGDSVEQYF
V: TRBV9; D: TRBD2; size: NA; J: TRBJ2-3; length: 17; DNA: TGTGCCAGTGCGTTGTCTAGCGGGAGACGAAGCACAGATACGCAGTATTTT; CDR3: CASALSSGRRSTDTQYF
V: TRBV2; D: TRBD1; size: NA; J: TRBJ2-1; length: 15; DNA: TGTGCCAGCAAATTGGACAGGGGGCTTTGGGATGAGCAGTTCTTC; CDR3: CASKLDRGLWDEQFF
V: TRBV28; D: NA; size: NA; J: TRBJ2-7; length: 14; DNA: TGTGCCAGCAGTACCCCGCAGGGAACCTACGAGCAGTACTTC; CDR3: CASSTPQGTYEQYF
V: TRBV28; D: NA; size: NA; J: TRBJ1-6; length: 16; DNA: TGTGCCAGCAGTTTAAATGGGAAGGGGTGGAATTCACCCCTCCACTTT; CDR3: CASSLNGKGWNSPLHF
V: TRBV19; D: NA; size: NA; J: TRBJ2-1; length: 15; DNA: TGTGCCAGTAGTAGCGGTCCTAGCCTGATCTATGAGCAGTTCTTC; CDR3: CASSSGPSLIYEQFF
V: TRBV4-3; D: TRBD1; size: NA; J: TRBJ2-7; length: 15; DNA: TGCGCCAGCAGCCAAGTGGTAGACAGGGGGGCCGAGCAGTACTTC; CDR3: CASSQVVDRGAEQYF
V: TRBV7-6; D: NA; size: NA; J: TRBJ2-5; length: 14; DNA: TGTGCCAGCAGCTTTAGTGCTAGCGAAGAGACCCAGTACTTC; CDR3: CASSFSASEETQYF
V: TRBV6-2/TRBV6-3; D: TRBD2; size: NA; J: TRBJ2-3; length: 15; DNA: TGTGCCAGCAGTTCTACTAGCGTTCGCACAGATACGCAGTATTTT; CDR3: CASSSTSVRTDTQYF
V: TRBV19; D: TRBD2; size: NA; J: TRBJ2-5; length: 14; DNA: TGTGCCAGCCGAAGGGCGGGGGAGGGGGAGACCCAGTACTTC; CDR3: CASRRAGEGETQYF
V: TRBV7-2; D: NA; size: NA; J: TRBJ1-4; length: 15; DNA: TGTGCCAGCAGCTTCGGACAGTATACTAATGAAAAACTGTTTTTT; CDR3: CASSFGQYTNEKLFF
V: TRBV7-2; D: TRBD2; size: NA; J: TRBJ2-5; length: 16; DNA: TGTGCCAGCAGCTTAGGTCTTCTAGCGGGACAAGAGACCCAGTACTTC; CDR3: CASSLGLLAGQETQYF
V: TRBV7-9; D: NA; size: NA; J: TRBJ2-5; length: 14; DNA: TGTGCCAGCAGCTTAGGTACGGCGGGAGAGACCCAGTACTTC; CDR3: CASSLGTAGETQYF
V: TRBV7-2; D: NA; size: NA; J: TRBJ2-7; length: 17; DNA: TGTGCCAGCAGTTCTACCTTCGGGACAAACCCTTACTACGAGCAGTACTTC; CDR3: CASSSTFGTNPYYEQYF
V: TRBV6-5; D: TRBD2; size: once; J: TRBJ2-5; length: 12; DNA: TGTGCCAGCCGGGGGGACCAAGAGACCCAGTACTTC; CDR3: CASRGDQETQYF
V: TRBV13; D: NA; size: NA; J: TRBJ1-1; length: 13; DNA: TGTGCCAGCAGAATGGGGGGGCGGACTGAAGCTTTCTTT; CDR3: CASRMGGRTEAFF
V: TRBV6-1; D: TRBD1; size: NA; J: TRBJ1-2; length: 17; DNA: TGTGCCAGCAGTGCAGTTTCCCGGACAGGGAACAACTATGGCTACACCTTC; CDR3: CASSAVSRTGNNYGYTF
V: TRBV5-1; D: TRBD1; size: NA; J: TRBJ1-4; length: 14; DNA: TGCGCCAGCAGCTTCGGACAGGGTAATGAAAAACTGTTTTTT; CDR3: CASSFGQGNEKLFF
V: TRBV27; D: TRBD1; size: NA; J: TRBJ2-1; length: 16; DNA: TGTGCCAGCAGTCCCTCGGGACAGAGCTCCTACAATGAGCAGTTCTTC; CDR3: CASSPSGQSSYNEQFF
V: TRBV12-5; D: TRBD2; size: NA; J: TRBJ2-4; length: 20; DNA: TGTGCTAGTGGGGCAACAGGGGGACTAGCGGACACGCTAGCCAAAAACATTCAGTACTTC; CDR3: CASGATGGLADTLAKNIQYF
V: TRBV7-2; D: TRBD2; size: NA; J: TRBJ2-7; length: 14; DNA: TGTGCCAGCAGCGCCGGGACTAGCGGATACGAGCAGTACTTC; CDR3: CASSAGTSGYEQYF
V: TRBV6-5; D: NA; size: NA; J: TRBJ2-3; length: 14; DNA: TGTGCCAGCAAGTCGGACACCCTCACAGATACGCAGTATTTT; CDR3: CASKSDTLTDTQYF
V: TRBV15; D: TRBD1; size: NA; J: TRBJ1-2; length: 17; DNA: TGTGCCACCAGCCCCGAGGGCAGGGGGCTGTACATGTCTGGCTACACCTTC; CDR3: CATSPEGRGLYMSGYTF
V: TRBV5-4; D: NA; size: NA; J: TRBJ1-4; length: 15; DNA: TGTGCCAGCAGGCTTGAAGTAAGAGGTAATGAAAAACTGTTTTTT; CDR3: CASRLEVRGNEKLFF
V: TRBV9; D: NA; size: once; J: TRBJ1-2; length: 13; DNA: TGTGCCAGCAGCGTAGCTCTGGGCAGGGACTACACCTTC; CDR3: CASSVALGRDYTF
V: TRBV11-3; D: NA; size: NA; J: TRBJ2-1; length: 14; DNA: TGTGCCAGCAGCTTGGGGGGTAGCTACAATGAGCAGTTCTTC; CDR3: CASSLGGSYNEQFF
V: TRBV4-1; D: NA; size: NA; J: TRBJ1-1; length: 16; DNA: TGCGCCAGCAGCCAAGTGCCCGGGGGGCTTAACACTGAAGCTTTCTTT; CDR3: CASSQVPGGLNTEAFF
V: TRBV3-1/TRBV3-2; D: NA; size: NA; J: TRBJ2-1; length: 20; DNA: TGTGCCAGCAGCCAAAGGGGGACAGGGAGGAGGGCGGGAGGGCCCGATGAGCAGTTCTTC; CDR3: CASSQRGTGRRAGGPDEQFF
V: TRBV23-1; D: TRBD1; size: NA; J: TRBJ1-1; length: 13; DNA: TGCGCCAGGCAGGGGGTAATGAACACTGAAGCTTTCTTT; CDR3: CARQGVMNTEAFF
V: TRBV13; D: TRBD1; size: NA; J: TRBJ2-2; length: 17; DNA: TGTGCCAGCAGGGGACAGGGGTCCCCCTACGGTCCCGGGGAGCTGTTTTTT; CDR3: CASRGQGSPYGPGELFF
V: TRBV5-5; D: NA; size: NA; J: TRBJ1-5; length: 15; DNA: TGTGCCAGCAGCCCTTTAATTTATAGCAATCAGCCCCAGCATTTT; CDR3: CASSPLIYSNQPQHF
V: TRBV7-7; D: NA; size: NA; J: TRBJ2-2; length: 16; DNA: TGTGCTAGCAGACCTACCGGGACAACGAACACCGGGGAGCTGTTTTTT; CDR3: CASRPTGTTNTGELFF